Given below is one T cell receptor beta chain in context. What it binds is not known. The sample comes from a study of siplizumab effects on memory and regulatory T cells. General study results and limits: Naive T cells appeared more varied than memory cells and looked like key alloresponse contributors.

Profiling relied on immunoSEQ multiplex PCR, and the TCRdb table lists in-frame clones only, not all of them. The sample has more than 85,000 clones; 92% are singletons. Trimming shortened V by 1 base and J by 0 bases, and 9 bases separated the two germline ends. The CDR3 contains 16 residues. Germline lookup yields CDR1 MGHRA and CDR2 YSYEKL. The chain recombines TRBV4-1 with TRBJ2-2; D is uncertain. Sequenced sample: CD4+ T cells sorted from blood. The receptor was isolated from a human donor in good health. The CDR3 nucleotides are TGCGCCAGCAGCCAAGTTCCCCTACCGAACACCGGGGAGCTGTTTTTT. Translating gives CASSQVPLPNTGELFF.